The clone carrying this T cell receptor beta chain has a count of ten or more. RNA transcripts served as the template for amplifying TCR beta CDR3 regions. Researchers ran a first-round RT-PCR on the TCR CDR3 using the HTBI primer set. TCRdb analysed the multiplex PCR reads with MiXCR anew, one entry per CDR3 protein. The table records approximately 690,000 distinct CDR3 sequences, roughly 15% of them present only once. Criteria for exclusion of patients were uncontrolled infection, other autoimmune disease, pregnancy or lactation. The data derive from a study of T cells in Graves' hyperthyroidism and ophthalmopathy. The V gene's germline CDR1 is SQVTM and CDR2 ANQGSEA. This CDR3 is 15 amino acids long. The trim removed 4 bases at V and 2 bases at J, leaving 10 bases unmatched.

The origin of this receptor is a woman in her fifties or sixties with Graves' ophthalmopathy. The sample consisted of blood. The V call is TRBV29-1, the J call TRBJ2-7, with TRBD2 identical over 8 bases. This CDR3 reads CSVAPRREVPYEQYF. The CDR3 region has the DNA TGCAGCGTTGCCCCCAGGCGGGAGGTCCCCTACGAGCAGTACTTC.